This T cell receptor (beta chain) was recovered during a study of CD8+CD57+ T cells in acquired aplastic anemia. Study-wide results and limits: Researchers report that around 31 CD8+ CDR3 sequences appeared in both patients and controls.

Investigators profiled TCR beta VDJ and CDR3 from genomic DNA template. TCRdb re-called the reads through MiXCR, storing one row per CDR3 protein. Among over 150,000 distinct CDR3 sequences listed, nearly 65% were seen once. CD8+CD57+ cell expansion, shown by flow cytometry, had occurred in the patients selected for sequencing. With 3 bases removed from V and 1 base from J, the gap between germline ends came to 12 bases. In germline, CDR1 is ENHRY, CDR2 SYGVKD. This CDR3 spans 15 amino acids. Comments on this clonotype: What it recognizes is unknown.

This sequence joins TRBV10-3 and TRBJ1-1; the D gene is possibly TRBD1 (6 bases). Sequenced sample: sorted CD4+, CD8+, or CD8+CD57+ T cells (not recorded which) from PBMCs. This TCR was recovered from a human donor with aplastic anemia. In nucleotides, the CDR3 is TGTGCCATCAGTGATTCCGGGACAACGAACACTGAAGCTTTCTTT. Protein product: CAISDSGTTNTEAFF.